This T cell receptor (beta chain) was sequenced in a study of graft-versus-host responses after intestinal transplantation. Overall study: Each recipient received anti-thymocyte globulin induction, then tacrolimus and steroids for roughly 3 years. Overall study findings and caveats: Recipient-marrow GvH clones were detected, some having first appeared in ileum or blood. The study found high graft-versus-host to host-versus-graft clonal ratios in allografts of patients with graft-donor T cell macrochimerism.

As regards this clone: What it recognizes is unknown.

This table comes from immunoSEQ multiplex PCR, and its TCRdb copy is limited to in-frame clones, with some not included. The data show about 78,000 clones, roughly 89% seen once. The TCR sequence derives from a human donor who was the organ donor for an intestinal transplant. The starting material was unstimulated CD8+ T cells sorted from spleen or lymph node cells, obtained before transplant.

The CDR3 DNA reads as TGTGCCAGCAACTATAGGGACAGGGGGGAAAAACTGTTTTTT. This gives the protein CASNYRDRGEKLFF. J is TRBJ1-4 and V is TRBV28; 11 bases line up with TRBD1. Germline-derived CDR1 and CDR2 are MDHEN and SYDVKM. V trimming: 7 bases; J trimming: 8 bases; junction bases outside the gene matches: 6. The CDR3 has 14 residues.